A selection of T cell receptor beta chains follows, all from one sample in a study of metastatic and nonmetastatic thyroid tumors. TCRdb re-called the PCR reads via MiXCR. The profile shows some 14,000 clones, roughly 29% of them singletons. Specimen: blood. The receptors here all came from a female donor with papillary thyroid cancer or a benign thyroid nodule (not recorded which). Some clones in this sample may be carry-over from other donors' samples. Both conserved end residues are part of each CDR3. The D gene is left open where the match is weak. Expanded clones get a size class; other rows say once, few or many, or leave the size out.

clone_size	v_call	j_call	d_call	cdr3_nt	cdr3_aa
.	TRBV4-3	TRBJ2-3	.	TGCGCCAGCAGCCAAGAGGTAGAGCGGGCTCTGAATTTT	CASSQEVERALNF
.	TRBV19	TRBJ2-6	.	TGTGCCAGTCGGGACTTTGGGTCCAACGTCCTGAGTTTC	CASRDFGSNVLSF
medium-sized	TRBV6-5	TRBJ2-5	.	TGTGCCAGCAGTTACTTCGGCGGGCAAGAGACCCAGTACTTC	CASSYFGGQETQYF
medium-sized	TRBV7-8	TRBJ1-5	.	TGTGCCAGCAGCTTAGGGGGAGGGAAAGGGATTCAGCCCCAGCATTTT	CASSLGGGKGIQPQHF
medium-sized	TRBV7-2	TRBJ1-2	.	TGTGCCAGCAGCTTAGATGGCAGGGCAAACTATGGCTACACCTTC	CASSLDGRANYGYTF
many	TRBV11-3	TRBJ1-1	.	TGTGCCAGCAGCTTAGATGGGGGAAACACTGAAGCTTTCTTT	CASSLDGGNTEAFF
.	TRBV15	TRBJ1-5	.	TGTTCCACCAGCAGAGAGGGCACGTCGTGGTTACAGCCCCAGCATTTT	CSTSREGTSWLQPQHF
.	TRBV19	TRBJ2-7	.	TGTGCCAGTAGTACAGGGTCCTACGAGCAGTACTTC	CASSTGSYEQYF
.	TRBV9	TRBJ1-5	.	TGTGCCAGCAGCACGGGGCCGGGGCAGCCCCAGCATTTT	CASSTGPGQPQHF
medium-sized	TRBV20-1	TRBJ1-2	.	TGCAGTGCTAGAGAGCGGACCTATGGCTACACCTTC	CSARERTYGYTF
.	TRBV20-1	TRBJ2-7	.	TGCAGTGCTAGCGGATCCTTGGAGCAGTACTTC	CSASGSLEQYF
.	TRBV6-1	TRBJ1-6	.	TGTGTCAGCAGACCAAGACGGGGCCATAATTCACCCATCCACTTT	CVSRPRRGHNSPIHF
.	TRBV6-1	TRBJ1-2	TRBD1	TGTGCCAGCGGGGAATCAGGGGGCTACGGCTACACCTTC	CASGESGGYGYTF
.	TRBV6-1	TRBJ2-7	TRBD1	TGTGCCAGCAGTCAAGGGACAGCAGCCTACGAGCAGTACTTC	CASSQGTAAYEQYF
.	TRBV7-3	TRBJ2-7	TRBD2	TGTGCCAGCAGCTTGGCTAGCGGGAGAGGGGAGCAGTACTTC	CASSLASGRGEQYF